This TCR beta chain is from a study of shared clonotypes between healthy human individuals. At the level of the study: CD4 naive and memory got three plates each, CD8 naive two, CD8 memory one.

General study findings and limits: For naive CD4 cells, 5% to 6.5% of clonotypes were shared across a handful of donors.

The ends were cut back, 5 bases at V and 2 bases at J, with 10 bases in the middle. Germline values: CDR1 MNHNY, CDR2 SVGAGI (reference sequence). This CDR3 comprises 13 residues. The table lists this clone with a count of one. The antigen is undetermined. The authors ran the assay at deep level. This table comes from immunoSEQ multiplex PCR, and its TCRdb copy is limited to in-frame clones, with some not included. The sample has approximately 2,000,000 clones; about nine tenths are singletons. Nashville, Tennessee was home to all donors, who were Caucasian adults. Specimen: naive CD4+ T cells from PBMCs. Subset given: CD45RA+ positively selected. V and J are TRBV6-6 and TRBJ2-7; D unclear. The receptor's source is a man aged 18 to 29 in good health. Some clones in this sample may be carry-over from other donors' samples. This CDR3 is CASSVDNTYEQYF. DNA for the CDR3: TGTGCCAGCAGTGTTGACAACACCTACGAGCAGTACTTC.